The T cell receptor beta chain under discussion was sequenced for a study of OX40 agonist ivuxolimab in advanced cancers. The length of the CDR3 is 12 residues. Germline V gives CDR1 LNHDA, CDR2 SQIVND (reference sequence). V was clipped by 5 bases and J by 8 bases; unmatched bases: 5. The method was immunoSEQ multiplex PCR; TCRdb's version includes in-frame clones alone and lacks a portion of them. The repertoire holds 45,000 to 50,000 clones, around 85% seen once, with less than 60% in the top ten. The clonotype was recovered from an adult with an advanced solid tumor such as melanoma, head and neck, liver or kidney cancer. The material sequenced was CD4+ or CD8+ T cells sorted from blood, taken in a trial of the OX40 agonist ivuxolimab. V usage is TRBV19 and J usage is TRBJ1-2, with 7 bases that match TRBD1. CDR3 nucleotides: TGTGCCAGTAGTCAGACAGGGAGCGGCTACACCTTC. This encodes CASSQTGSGYTF.